This T cell receptor (beta chain) was recorded in a study of T cell responses to AZD1222 COVID-19 vaccine. Only in-frame clones appear in the TCRdb table, and some are missing; sequencing was by immunoSEQ multiplex PCR. The sample carries tens of thousands of clones, around 86% recorded once. Study-level findings and limits: Reportedly, nearly half of unique spike TCRs recognized epitopes outside B.1.351/B.1.1.7 mutations.

Points on this clone: As yet, its antigen is unknown.

Germline values: CDR1 KGHSH, CDR2 LQKENI. The CDR3 totals 13 residues. The V end lost 8 bases, the J end lost 4 bases, and 15 bases lay between the germline ends. Sequenced material: peripheral blood, taken on day 0 of AZD1222 vaccination. The chain carries TRBV18 and TRBJ2-7; no firm D call. This clonotype was sampled from an adult in good health. This chain's CDR3 is CASGERWGYEQYF. As DNA, the CDR3 is TGTGCCAGCGGAGAGCGTTGGGGATACGAGCAGTACTTC.